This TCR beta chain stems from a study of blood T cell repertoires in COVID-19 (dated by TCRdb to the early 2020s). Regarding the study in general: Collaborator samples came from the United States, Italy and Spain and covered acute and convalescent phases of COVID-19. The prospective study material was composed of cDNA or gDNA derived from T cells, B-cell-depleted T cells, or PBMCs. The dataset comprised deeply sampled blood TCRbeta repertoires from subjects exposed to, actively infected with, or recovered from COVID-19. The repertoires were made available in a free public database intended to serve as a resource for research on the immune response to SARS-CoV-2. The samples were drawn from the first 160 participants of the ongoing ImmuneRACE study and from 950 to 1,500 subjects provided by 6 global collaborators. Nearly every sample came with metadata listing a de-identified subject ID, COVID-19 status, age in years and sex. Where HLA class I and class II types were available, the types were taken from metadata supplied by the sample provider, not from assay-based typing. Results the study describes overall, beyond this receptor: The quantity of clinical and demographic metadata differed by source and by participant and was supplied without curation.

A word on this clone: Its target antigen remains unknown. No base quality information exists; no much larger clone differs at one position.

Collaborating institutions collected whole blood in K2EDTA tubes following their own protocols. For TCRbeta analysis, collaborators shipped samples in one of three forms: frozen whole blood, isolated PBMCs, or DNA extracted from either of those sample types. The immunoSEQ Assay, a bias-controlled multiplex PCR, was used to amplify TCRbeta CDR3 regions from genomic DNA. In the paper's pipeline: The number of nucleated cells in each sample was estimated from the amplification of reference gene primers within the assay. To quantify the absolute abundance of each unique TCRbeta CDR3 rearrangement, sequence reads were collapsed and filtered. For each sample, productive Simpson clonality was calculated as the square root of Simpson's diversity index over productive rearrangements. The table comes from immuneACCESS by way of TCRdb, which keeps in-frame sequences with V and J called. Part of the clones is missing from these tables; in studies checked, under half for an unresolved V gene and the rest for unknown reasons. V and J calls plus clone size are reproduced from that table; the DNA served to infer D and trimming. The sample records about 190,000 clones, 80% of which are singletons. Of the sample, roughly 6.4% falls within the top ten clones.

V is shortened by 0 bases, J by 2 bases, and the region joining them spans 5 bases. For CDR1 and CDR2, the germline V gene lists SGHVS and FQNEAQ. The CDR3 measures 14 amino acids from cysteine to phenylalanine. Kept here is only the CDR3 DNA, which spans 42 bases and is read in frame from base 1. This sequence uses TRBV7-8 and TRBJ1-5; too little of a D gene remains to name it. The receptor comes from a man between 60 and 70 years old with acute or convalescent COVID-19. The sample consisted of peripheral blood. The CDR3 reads CASSLAQGNQPQHF. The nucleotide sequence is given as TGTGCCAGCAGCTTAGCTCAGGGCAATCAGCCCCAGCATTTT. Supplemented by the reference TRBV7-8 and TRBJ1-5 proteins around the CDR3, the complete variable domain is GAGVSQSPRYKVAKRGQDVALRCDPISGHVSLFWYQQALGQGPEFLTYFQNEAQLDKSGLPSDRFFAERPEGSVSTLKIQRTQQEDSAVYLCASSLAQGNQPQHFGDGTRLSIL.